What follows describes a single T cell receptor (beta chain). What it binds is not known. The sample belongs to a study of T cell responses to AZD1222 COVID-19 vaccine. Findings of the study overall: Donors were chiefly white British, with a greater number of females, and clonal diversity was perhaps underestimated.

The data were produced by immunoSEQ multiplex PCR, yet TCRdb's version contains in-frame clones alone and is incomplete. The data contain about 180,000 clones, 88% of them singletons. Germline V gene sequence: CDR1 SGHRS, CDR2 YFSETQ. V was shortened by 4 bases and J by 0 bases, with 11 bases between the two germline ends. The CDR3 is 14 amino acids. The rearrangement joins TRBV5-1 to TRBJ2-7; D is unresolved. Sequencing was performed on peripheral blood, taken 28 days after the second AZD1222 dose. This clonotype originated in an adult who received the AZD1222 COVID-19 vaccine. The CDR3 is CASSRSSPSYEQYF. Written as DNA, the CDR3 is TGCGCCAGCAGCCGGAGCAGTCCCTCCTACGAGCAGTACTTC.